Each of the 11 T cell receptor beta chains below was sequenced from the same sample in a study of blood T cell repertoires in COVID-19. Method: immunoSEQ multiplex PCR; TCRdb's copy keeps in-frame clones and lacks some. The repertoire consists of approximately 210,000 clones, with 75% to 85% occurring once and the leading ten covering 12%. Sequences were obtained from PBMCs or T cells enriched from blood (not recorded which). The receptors were gathered from a middle-aged man who had recovered from COVID-19.

This chain connects TRBV5-4 to TRBJ2-5, with 12 bases fitting TRBD2. Germline assignment: CDR1 SGHNT and CDR2 YYREEE (reference sequence). The CDR3 is 15 amino acids. The V gene end was trimmed by 4 bases and the J gene end by 1 base; junction bases not matched to a gene: 2. CDR3 bases: TGTGCCAGCAGCCCTAGCGGGAGGGTCCAAGAGACCCAGTACTTC. Its protein is CASSPSGRVQETQYF.

J is TRBJ2-1 and V is TRBV24-1; 7 bases map to TRBD1. CDR3 length: 15 residues. The J segment lost 7 bases and the V segment lost 3 bases, leaving 8 bases of the junction unmatched. Germline CDR1 reads KGHDR; CDR2 reads SFDVKD. The DNA for the CDR3 is TGTGCCACCAGTGATGAGACAGGGCGGTCGAATGAGCAGTTCTTC. Protein sequence: CATSDETGRSNEQFF.

V usage is TRBV5-8 and J usage is TRBJ2-3, with D maybe TRBD2 (5 bases). The germline V gene has CDR1 SGHTS and CDR2 YDEGEE. The CDR3 consists of 16 residues. V was cut by 2 bases and J by 0 bases, with 13 bases left in between. Written as DNA, the CDR3 is TGTGCCAGCAGCTTAAGCCTAGCTGCTAGCACAGATACGCAGTATTTT. Its protein is CASSLSLAASTDTQYF.

This chain joins TRBV12-3 or TRBV12-4 and TRBJ2-7; 7 bases line up with TRBD1. The CDR3 runs 13 residues. The V gene end was trimmed by 3 bases and the J gene end by 7 bases; junction bases not matched to a gene: 6. The CDR3 region is CASSLTGPGEQYV. The CDR3 DNA reads TGTGCCAGCAGTTTGACAGGGCCCGGGGAGCAGTACGTC.

The rearrangement joins TRBV18 to TRBJ2-1, with TRBD2 identical over 7 bases. J was trimmed by 3 bases and V by 3 bases; bases with no gene match: 11. CDR1 KGHSH and CDR2 LQKENI come from the germline V gene. The CDR3 consists of 17 residues. Here the CDR3 reads CASSPGPSGALYNEQFF. The CDR3 nucleotides read TGTGCCAGCTCACCTGGCCCTAGCGGAGCTCTCTACAATGAGCAGTTCTTC.

The chain links TRBV5-1 to TRBJ2-1; 7 nucleotides line up with TRBD1. This CDR3 has 14 residues. V dropped 3 bases and J dropped 6; count of bases not matched to a gene: 6. Germline CDR1 SGHRS, CDR2 YFSETQ. The CDR3 DNA reads as TGCGCCAGCAGCTCGAGGGGGCGGAGCAATGAGCAGTTCTTC. This gives the protein CASSSRGRSNEQFF.

The gene calls are TRBV25-1 and TRBJ2-5; 7 bases agree with TRBD1. Trimming cost V 2 bases and J 0 bases; bases outside gene matches: 3. The germline V gene encodes CDR1 MGHDK and CDR2 SYGVNS. CDR3 length equals 15 residues. CDR3 loop: CASSEGTAYQETQYF. The CDR3 DNA reads as TGTGCCAGCAGTGAAGGGACAGCGTACCAAGAGACCCAGTACTTC.

The CDR3 nucleotides read TGTGCCAGTAGTTACGGCACAGGGGGTAACACTGAAGCTTTCTTT. Protein sequence: CASSYGTGGNTEAFF. This chain links TRBV19 with TRBJ1-1, with 8 positions matching TRBD1. This CDR3 is 15 amino acids long. With V trimmed by 5 bases and J by 2 bases, 7 bases remained unmatched. CDR1 and CDR2 from the germline V gene are LNHDA and SQIVND (reference sequence).

The chain employs TRBV30 and TRBJ2-3; D remains unclear. The V end was cut by 4 bases, the J end by 6 bases, with 17 bases between. This CDR3 region has 14 residues. CDR1 is GTSNPN and CDR2 is SVGIG in the germline V gene (reference sequence). This CDR3 is CAWTRIWVGDTQYF. The CDR3 DNA reads as TGTGCCTGGACTAGAATCTGGGTTGGCGATACGCAGTATTTT.

V gene TRBV18 combines with J gene TRBJ1-6, with 9 bases fitting TRBD1. V gave up 5 bases and J gave up 8 bases; unmatched junction bases: 1. Germline CDR1 is KGHSH and CDR2 is LQKENI. This CDR3 is 13 amino acids long. The CDR3 here is CASSWDRDSPLHF. CDR3 in DNA: TGTGCCAGCTCATGGGACAGGGATTCACCCCTCCACTTT.

The CDR3 DNA sequence: TGCAGCGTACTCCGGGGGGCATCAGCAACTAATGAAAAACTGTTTTTT. Protein sequence: CSVLRGASATNEKLFF. The chain recombines TRBV29-1 with TRBJ1-4, with a possible D match to TRBD1 (6 bases). The V gene's germline CDR1 is SQVTM and CDR2 ANQGSEA. V dropped 6 bases and J dropped 0 bases, with 17 bases sitting between them. The CDR3 loop spans 16 amino acids.